Presented here are 18 T cell receptor beta chains from one specimen sequenced in a study of glioma-infiltrating T cells after dendritic cell vaccination. The data were produced by immunoSEQ multiplex PCR, yet TCRdb's version contains in-frame clones alone and is incomplete. Of roughly 100,000 clones listed, about four fifths are singletons. Time point defined: after dendritic cell vaccination, including at tumor progression/relapse. This specimen consisted of blood, obtained after dendritic cell vaccination. These receptors all come from a human donor with glioblastoma.

V gene TRBV2 combines with J gene TRBJ2-1; possible D gene TRBD2, 6 bases. V was cut by 6 bases and J by 7 bases, with 22 bases left in between. The CDR3 extends over 16 amino acids. Germline loops: CDR1 SNHLY, CDR2 FYNNEI. CDR3 in DNA: TGTGCCAGCAGGAAGGCTAGCGTGCCCCGTCTTAATGAGCAGTTCTTC. Translation gives CASRKASVPRLNEQFF.

The chain has TRBV2 and TRBJ1-1; D is unresolved. Germline V gene sequence: CDR1 SNHLY, CDR2 FYNNEI. This CDR3 spans 13 amino acids. V was trimmed by 2 bases and J by 8 bases, leaving 12 bases between them. The DNA of the CDR3 is TGTGCCAGCAGTGAACGTGGCAGATCCGAAGCTTTCTTT. Translating gives CASSERGRSEAFF.

The rearrangement links TRBV19 to TRBJ1-5; possible D gene TRBD1, 5 bases. Germline V gene lookup returns CDR1 LNHDA and CDR2 SQIVND (reference sequence). The CDR3 covers 16 residues. Deletions cut 0 bases from V and 3 bases from J, with 12 bases between. Here the CDR3 DNA reads TGTGCCAGTAGTATAGACATCAGGGTTCTCAATCAGCCCCAGCATTTT. Translating gives CASSIDIRVLNQPQHF.

The gene calls are TRBV7-3 and TRBJ1-2; TRBD1 agrees at 7 bases. The germline V gene has CDR1 SGHTA and CDR2 FQGTGA. This CDR3 region has 13 residues. Losses at the gene ends were 5 bases for V and 8 bases for J; bases not matched to a gene: 8. In nucleotides, the CDR3 is TGTGCCAGCAGCCTACAGGGGACGGGGGGCTACACCTTC. Encoded protein: CASSLQGTGGYTF.

The chain links TRBV28 to TRBJ1-5; 10 nucleotides align to TRBD1. The CDR3 consists of 13 residues. The trim removed 6 bases at V and 5 bases at J, leaving 1 base unmatched. Germline CDR1 MDHEN, CDR2 SYDVKM. The CDR3 sequence is CASRGTGDQPQHF. The CDR3 nucleotides are TGTGCCAGCAGGGGGACAGGGGATCAGCCCCAGCATTTT. Drawing the rest from reference TRBV28 and TRBJ1-5, the complete variable domain is DVKVTQSSRYLVKRTGEKVFLECVQDMDHENMFWYRQDPGLGLRLIYFSYDVKMKEKGDIPEGYSVSREKKERFSLILESASTNQTSMYLCASRGTGDQPQHFGDGTRLSIL.

This clone was observed a handful of times. This rearrangement joins TRBV4-1 to TRBJ2-5; 11 nucleotides agree with TRBD1. J lost 5 bases, V lost 4 bases, and 9 bases had no gene match. Looked up from germline, CDR1 is MGHRA and CDR2 is YSYEKL. The CDR3 loop spans 16 amino acids. CDR3 coding DNA: TGCGCCAGCAGCCCACGGACAGGGGGCATCGGGGAGACCCAGTACTTC. Protein: CASSPRTGGIGETQYF.

The genes are TRBV10-3 and TRBJ1-1, with a weak D call TRBD1 (5 bases). Germline loops: CDR1 ENHRY, CDR2 SYGVKD. The CDR3 runs to 13 residues. V was shortened by 4 bases and J by 6 bases, with 12 bases between the two germline ends. The CDR3 reads CAISVGGRAEAFF. The CDR3 bases are TGTGCCATCAGTGTTGGGGGGAGGGCTGAAGCTTTCTTT.

Points on this clone: Distinct nucleotide sequences in the sample also encode this CDR3. The chain carries TRBV15 and TRBJ2-7; TRBD2 aligns across 12 bases. J lost 6 bases, V lost 6 bases, and 15 bases had no gene match. The CDR3 consists of 17 residues. Germline assignment: CDR1 LNHNV and CDR2 YYDKDF (reference sequence). The CDR3 sequence is CATSSIGLGLAGSEQYF. In DNA form, the CDR3 reads TGTGCCACCAGTTCCATAGGGCTGGGACTAGCGGGCTCCGAGCAGTACTTC.

DNA of the CDR3: TGCAGCGTCGAACGGGGGGACTATGGCTACACCTTC. Its protein is CSVERGDYGYTF. The chain carries TRBV29-1 and TRBJ1-2; D perhaps matches TRBD1 (5 bases). There are 12 residues in the CDR3. Trimming removed 6 bases at V and 3 bases at J, with 11 bases between. CDR1 and CDR2 (germline): SQVTM, ANQGSEA.

J is TRBJ1-5 and V is TRBV7-8, with D possibly TRBD1 on 6 matching bases. This CDR3 spans 14 amino acids. CDR1 is SGHVS and CDR2 is FQNEAQ in the germline V gene. Trimming cost V 3 bases and J 6 bases, with 12 bases left between them. CDR3 protein: CASSFWGQVQPQHF. CDR3 bases: TGTGCCAGCAGCTTTTGGGGGCAGGTTCAGCCCCAGCATTTT.

CDR3 DNA sequence: TGCGCCAGCAGCCAAGTCGGGGGGAGTAATGAGCAGTTCTTC. This translates into CASSQVGGSNEQFF. This chain joins TRBV4-1 and TRBJ2-1; TRBD2 matches 7 bases. The V gene end was trimmed by 1 base and the J gene end by 7 bases; junction bases not matched to a gene: 4. The CDR3 sequence is 14 residues long. The germline gives CDR1 MGHRA, CDR2 YSYEKL.

CDR3 sequence (DNA): TGTGCCAGCAGTGAGAACAAACAGGGGGCGGATGGCTACACCTTC. Residues: CASSENKQGADGYTF. The chain employs TRBV25-1 and TRBJ1-2; 9 bases line up with TRBD1. The CDR3 spans 15 residues. The trim removed 3 bases at V and 6 bases at J, leaving 8 bases unmatched. The germline V gene has CDR1 MGHDK and CDR2 SYGVNS.

The chain recombines TRBV7-3 with TRBJ1-4; 8 positions match TRBD1. The J segment lost 7 bases and the V segment lost 1 base, leaving 8 bases of the junction unmatched. The CDR3 has 16 residues. In germline, CDR1 is SGHTA, CDR2 FQGTGA. The CDR3 coding sequence is TGTGCCAGCAGCTTAAATGGGCAGGGGGCCGGTGAAAAACTGTTTTTT. This encodes CASSLNGQGAGEKLFF.

Here the CDR3 reads CASSLRQEQETQYF. CDR3 coding DNA: TGTGCCAGTAGTCTCCGACAGGAACAAGAGACCCAGTACTTC. The V call is TRBV19, the J call TRBJ2-5; the D gene is possibly TRBD1 (6 bases). From germline, CDR1 is LNHDA and CDR2 SQIVND (reference sequence). The CDR3 runs 14 residues. Trimming stripped 5 bases from V and 2 bases from J, with 12 bases between.

The chain is built from TRBV4-3 and TRBJ1-5; 7 positions match TRBD1. Germline assignment: CDR1 LGHNA and CDR2 YSLEER. This CDR3 is 16 amino acids long. J gave up 5 bases and V 0 bases, and 7 bases lay outside the gene matches. CDR3 amino acids: CASSQEGQRHYQPQHF. For the CDR3, the DNA is TGCGCCAGCAGCCAAGAGGGACAGAGGCATTATCAGCCCCAGCATTTT.

The chain joins TRBV30 to TRBJ2-3; TRBD1 is a possible D gene (6 bases). V lost 4 bases to trimming and J lost 4 bases, with 12 bases between them. Germline CDR1 reads GTSNPN; CDR2 reads SVGIG (reference sequence). The CDR3 totals 13 residues. The CDR3 reads CAWIEGVADTQYF. CDR3 nucleotide sequence: TGTGCCTGGATAGAGGGGGTCGCAGATACGCAGTATTTT.

The J gene is TRBJ2-1, the V gene TRBV29-1; 7 positions agree with TRBD1. The length of the CDR3 is 16 residues. Germline trimming cut 7 bases from V and 0 bases from J; bases unmatched to any gene: 12. Germline-derived CDR1 and CDR2 are SQVTM and ANQGSEA. Here the CDR3 reads CSASGTEINSYNEQFF. Here the CDR3 DNA reads TGCAGCGCTTCCGGGACAGAAATTAACTCCTACAATGAGCAGTTCTTC.

V usage is TRBV30 and J usage is TRBJ1-3, with TRBD1 matching over 9 bases. Trimming took 3 bases from V and 4 from J; bases not matched to a gene: 4. This CDR3 contains 14 residues. The V gene's germline CDR1 is GTSNPN and CDR2 SVGIG (reference sequence). CDR3 nucleotide sequence: TGTGCCTGGAGCACAGGGGGCTTCGGAAACACCATATATTTT. Residues: CAWSTGGFGNTIYF. Supplemented by reference TRBV30 and TRBJ1-3, the full variable domain reads SQTIHQWPATLVQPVGSPLSLECTVEGTSNPNLYWYRQAAGRGLQLLFYSVGIGQISSEVPQNLSASRPQDRQFILSSKKLLLSDSGFYLCAWSTGGFGNTIYFGEGSWLTVV.